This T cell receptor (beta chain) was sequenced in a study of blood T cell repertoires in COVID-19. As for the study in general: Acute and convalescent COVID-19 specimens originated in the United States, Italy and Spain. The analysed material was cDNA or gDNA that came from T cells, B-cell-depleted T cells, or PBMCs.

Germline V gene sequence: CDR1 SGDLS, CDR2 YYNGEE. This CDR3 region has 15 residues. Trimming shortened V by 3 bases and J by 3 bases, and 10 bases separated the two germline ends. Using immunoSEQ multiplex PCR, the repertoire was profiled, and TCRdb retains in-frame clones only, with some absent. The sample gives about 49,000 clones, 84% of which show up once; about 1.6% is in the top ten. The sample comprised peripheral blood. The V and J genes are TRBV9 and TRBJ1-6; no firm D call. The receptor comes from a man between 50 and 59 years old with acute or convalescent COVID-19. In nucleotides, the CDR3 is TGTGCCAGCAGCGCCACTCCGGGCTATAATTCACCCCTCCACTTT. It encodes CASSATPGYNSPLHF.